This T cell receptor (beta chain) was sequenced in a study of blood T cell repertoires in COVID-19. Study information: Sites across the United States, Italy and Spain contributed samples from acute and convalescent COVID-19. From T cells, B-cell-depleted T cells, or PBMCs came the material, which was cDNA or gDNA.

In the original analysis: Estimation of nucleated cell counts relied on the amplification of reference gene primers. The protocol was immunoSEQ multiplex PCR, while the TCRdb copy is restricted to in-frame clones and leaves out a portion. V and J calls and clone size are copied from that table; D and trimming were computed from the DNA. The table shows 120,000 to 150,000 clones, with 82% occurring only once. The CDR3 spans 14 residues. V shed 0 bases and J 7 bases; nucleotides not matched to a gene: 3. Germline V gives CDR1 MRHNA, CDR2 SNTAGT. This clone was picked up one time. This TCR derives from a human donor with acute or convalescent COVID-19. The donor label of this sample is uncertain. V gene TRBV6-4 combines with J gene TRBJ1-2, with 9 bases fitting TRBD1. Sequencing used peripheral blood. The CDR3 protein is CASSDSMTGGGYTF. CDR3 in DNA: TGTGCCAGCAGTGACTCGATGACAGGGGGTGGCTACACCTTC.